This TCR beta chain was recorded in a study of cytomegalovirus exposure and HLA in healthy donors. Study conclusions and caveats: While the bulk of TCR sequences proved rare, some public TCRs turned up in many donors.

PCR used 60 Vbeta primers and 13 Jbeta primers. Produced via immunoSEQ multiplex PCR; TCRdb's table is partial and in-frame only. Among about 140,000 clones listed, roughly 71% were seen once. As for this clone: Its specificity is unknown.

The V gene's germline CDR1 is MGHRA and CDR2 YSYEKL. This CDR3 has 17 amino acids. The ends were cut back, 4 bases at V and 4 bases at J, with 17 bases in the middle. This sequence was found in a man between 25 and 39 years old in good health and CMV-seronegative. The rearrangement uses TRBV4-1 and TRBJ2-6, with D perhaps matching TRBD2 (7 bases). The sequencing input was PBMCs. CDR3 region: CASSPWGGARGANVLTF. The CDR3 DNA sequence: TGCGCCAGCAGCCCATGGGGGGGCGCACGGGGGGCCAACGTCCTGACTTTC.